This T cell receptor beta chain was sequenced during a study of blood T cells in healthy people across ages. Study-wide results and caveats: Diversity estimated from one million T cells was considered an underestimate. Donor CMV infection status was unknown, possibly confounding age-related changes in expanded clonotypes.

Trimming shortened V by 5 bases and J by 6 bases, and 18 bases separated the two germline ends. The CDR3 is 15 amino acids. Alongside a J-beta primer mix, a sample-barcoded 5' primer served in a second PCR lasting roughly 7 to 12 cycles. The template-switch adaptor was a 5' adaptor with 12 random nucleotides. It tagged each cDNA molecule. TCRdb fed the 5' RACE reads into MiXCR, producing one record per CDR3 protein. The data show 550,000 to 800,000 distinct CDR3 sequences, approximately 29% seen once. This clonotype was picked up many times. What it binds is unknown. This receptor was taken from a woman of 80 years or more in good health. The V gene is TRBV12-3 or TRBV12-4, the J gene TRBJ2-3; D is uncertain. Sequencing used blood. CDR3 region: CASSPAGSQGDTQYF. In DNA form, the CDR3 reads TGTGCCAGCAGTCCAGCCGGGTCTCAAGGGGATACGCAGTATTTT.